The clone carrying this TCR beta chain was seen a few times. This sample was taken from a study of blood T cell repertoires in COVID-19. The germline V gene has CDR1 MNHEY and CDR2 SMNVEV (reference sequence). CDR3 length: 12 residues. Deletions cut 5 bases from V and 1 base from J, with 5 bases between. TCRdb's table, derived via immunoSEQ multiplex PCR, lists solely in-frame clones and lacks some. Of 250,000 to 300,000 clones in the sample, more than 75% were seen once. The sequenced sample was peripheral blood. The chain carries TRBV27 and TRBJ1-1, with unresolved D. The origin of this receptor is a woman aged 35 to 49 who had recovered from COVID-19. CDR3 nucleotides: TGTGCCAGCAGTCACAGGAACACTGAAGCTTTCTTT. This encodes CASSHRNTEAFF.